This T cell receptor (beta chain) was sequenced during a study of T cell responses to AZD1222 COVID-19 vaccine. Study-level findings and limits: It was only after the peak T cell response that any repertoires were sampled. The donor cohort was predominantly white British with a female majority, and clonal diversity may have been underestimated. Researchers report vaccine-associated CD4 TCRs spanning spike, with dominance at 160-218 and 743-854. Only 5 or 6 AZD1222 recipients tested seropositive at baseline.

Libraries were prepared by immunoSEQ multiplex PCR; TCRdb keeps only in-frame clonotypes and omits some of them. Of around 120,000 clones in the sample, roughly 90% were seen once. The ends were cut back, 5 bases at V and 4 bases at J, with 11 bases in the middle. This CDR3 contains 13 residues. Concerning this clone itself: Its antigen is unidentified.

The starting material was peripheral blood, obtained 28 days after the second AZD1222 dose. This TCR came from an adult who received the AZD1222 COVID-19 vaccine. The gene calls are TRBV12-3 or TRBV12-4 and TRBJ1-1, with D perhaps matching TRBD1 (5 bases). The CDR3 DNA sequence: TGTGCCAGCAGTAAACAGGTTTTCACTGAAGCTTTCTTT. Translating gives CASSKQVFTEAFF.